The subject of this entry is one TCR beta chain. The sample holds many counts of this clonotype. It lacks a known antigen. Per-nucleotide qualities are absent, and no much larger clonotype sits a single base away. This sample was taken from a study of T cells in Graves' hyperthyroidism and ophthalmopathy (dated by TCRdb to the late 2010s). Some background on the complete study: Peripheral blood was sampled at the time of initial diagnosis, prior to any treatment. Thyroid tissue and blood T-cell repertoires from roughly 6 Graves' hyperthyroidism patients were also compared in the study. To identify distinguishing TCR V-J signatures, a discovery cohort of about 100 patients was used, comprising roughly 45 with Graves' ophthalmopathy and 57 with stable Graves' hyperthyroidism. The approximately 95 discovery patients were divided at random into training and test sets in a 7:3 ratio. After sampling, hyperthyroidism patients received methimazole starting at 30 mg daily, and ophthalmopathy patients received high-dose intravenous methylprednisolone. Prospective prediction of ophthalmopathy was tested in an independent validation cohort consisting of fewer than 20 hyperthyroidism patients and approximately 16 patients who later progressed to ophthalmopathy. TCR Vbeta CDR3 sequencing of 135 peripheral blood samples (approximately 44 ophthalmopathy, 75 to 80 hyperthyroidism and approximately 17 progressor patients) is reported in the paper. Broad study findings and their caveats: Most expanded thyroid clonotypes (frequency above 0.001) were also detected in blood, a finding suggesting that blood repertoires may reflect thyroid immune responses. During validation, the model predicted progression to ophthalmopathy a median of around 6 months ahead of onset, with 60% to 71% sensitivity and almost 75% specificity. A model built on a 13 V-J signature distinguished ophthalmopathy from stable hyperthyroidism, reaching about 89% sensitivity and about 81% specificity in cross-validation and 80%/75% in testing. No statistical method was used to fix the sample size in advance, and group allocation was not hidden from the investigators.

The TCR beta CDR3 regions were amplified from RNA transcripts. For the first round of RT-PCR on the TCR CDR3, the HTBI primer set was used together with the Qiagen OneStep RT-PCR kit. The libraries were constructed in a second round of multiplex PCR and then size-selected and purified. The libraries were sequenced on an Illumina HiSeq2000 using paired-end 100 bp reads. The source study handled its data this way. SOAPnuke was used to process the raw data, removing reads that contained adapters or uncalled bases, had a mean Phred below 15, or lacked an exact match to the constant primer or identifier. COPE v1.2.5 was used to merge the high-quality paired reads, and each unique nucleotide sequence was defined as a clonotype. Clonotypes were aligned to IMGT TRBV, TRBD and TRBJ reference segments using MiTCR v1.1. Analysis was restricted to V-J combinations with a frequency above 0.0001, which covered roughly 99% of repertoires. A TCS score was defined as the ratio of F50 (clonal expansion) to E x V (chaos), with BLOSUM62-based TCRdist applied between CDR3 peptides within each V-J. Welch's t-statistics and random forest reduced around 550 V-J features to roughly 13, which were used in a naive Bayes classifier (R e1071). In TCRdb, the public reads were trimmed at Q25 with fastp and aligned with MiXCR, with productive beta chains retained. Each entry is one CDR3 protein sequence, shown with its most common DNA and genes. The authors' filters were not applied to this entry. The sample has 360,000 or so distinct CDR3 sequences on record, approximately 19% of them singletons. Of the sample, roughly 3.5% is held by the ten largest clones.

Stable Graves' hyperthyroidism was defined as the absence of progression to ophthalmopathy over 18 months of follow-up. Hyperthyroidism patients were newly diagnosed, had a disease duration of under 2 months, and were aged 18 to 65 years. Patients with uncontrolled infections, other autoimmune diseases, pregnancy or lactation were excluded. Diagnoses were based on clinical symptoms, serum thyroxine and TRAb, thyroid ultrasound and orbital computed tomography. PBMCs were isolated from about 9.2 ml of fresh peripheral blood by Ficoll-Paque density gradient centrifugation. Total RNA was extracted using Trizol reagent, and RNA quality was assessed on an Agilent 2100 Bioanalyzer. Sequencing input: blood. The clonotype was recovered from a woman between 18 and 30 years old with Graves' hyperthyroidism.

The DNA is TGCGCCAGCAGCTTGGGACAGGCCTCTGGAAACACCATATATTTT. This gives the protein CASSLGQASGNTIYF. The chain links TRBV5-1 with TRBJ1-3, and the D gene may be TRBD1, 6 bases matching. Sequences SGHRS (CDR1) and YFSETQ (CDR2) are obtained from the germline V gene. The CDR3 runs 15 residues from the cysteine to the phenylalanine. The CDR3 DNA has 45 bases and is translated from base 1. V lost 0 bases and J lost 0 bases; the stretch between them is 7 bases long.